These T cell receptor beta chains were read from a single sample in a study of cytomegalovirus exposure and HLA in healthy donors. Profiling relied on immunoSEQ multiplex PCR, and the TCRdb table lists in-frame clones only, not all of them. Of some 200,000 clones in the sample, over 75% were seen once. The material sequenced was PBMCs. The receptors originated from a man aged 50 or older in good health and CMV-seronegative. CDR3s include the opening cysteine and the closing phenylalanine or tryptophan. A D gene is named only where the DNA matches it firmly. The listing skips clone size in some rows; elsewhere it reads once, few, many or a size class.

V: TRBV11-2
size: few
length: 13
J: TRBJ2-4
D: -
CDR3: CASSLDRGNIQYF
DNA: TGTGCCAGCAGCTTAGATAGGGGAAACATTCAGTACTTC

V: TRBV7-2
size: -
length: 12
J: TRBJ1-2
D: -
CDR3: CASSLTEGSYTF
DNA: TGTGCCAGCAGCCTGACGGAGGGCAGCTACACCTTC

V: TRBV9
size: -
length: 15
J: TRBJ1-6
D: -
CDR3: CASSPGEGKNSPLHF
DNA: TGTGCCAGCAGCCCAGGCGAAGGCAAAAATTCACCCCTCCACTTT

V: TRBV4-1
size: -
length: 17
J: TRBJ2-3
D: TRBD2
CDR3: CASSQDQAGARTDTQYF
DNA: TGCGCCAGCAGCCAAGATCAAGCGGGGGCGAGAACAGATACGCAGTATTTT

V: TRBV4-1
size: -
length: 16
J: TRBJ2-3
D: -
CDR3: CASSQETTSRTDTQYF
DNA: TGCGCCAGCAGCCAAGAGACCACTAGCCGCACAGATACGCAGTATTTT

V: TRBV6-5
size: -
length: 14
J: TRBJ1-6
D: TRBD1
CDR3: CASSPRTGRVTLHF
DNA: TGTGCCAGCAGTCCCCGGACAGGCCGTGTTACCCTCCACTTT

V: TRBV5-8
size: -
length: 16
J: TRBJ2-2
D: -
CDR3: CASSQGGLLNTGELFF
DNA: TGTGCCAGCAGCCAGGGGGGCCTATTGAACACCGGGGAGCTGTTTTTT

V: TRBV25-1
size: -
length: 15
J: TRBJ2-3
D: -
CDR3: CASTGSSGSTDTQYF
DNA: TGTGCCAGCACTGGTTCGAGCGGTAGCACAGATACGCAGTATTTT

V: TRBV5-1
size: -
length: 15
J: TRBJ2-1
D: -
CDR3: CASSLVQFSYNEQFF
DNA: TGCGCCAGCAGCTTGGTACAGTTCTCCTACAATGAGCAGTTCTTC

V: TRBV5-6
size: -
length: 13
J: TRBJ1-1
D: -
CDR3: CASSLYQGPEAFF
DNA: TGTGCCAGCAGCTTGTATCAGGGCCCTGAAGCTTTCTTT

V: TRBV18
size: -
length: 14
J: TRBJ1-4
D: -
CDR3: CASSPFRNNEKLFF
DNA: TGTGCCAGCTCACCATTCAGGAATAATGAAAAACTGTTTTTT

V: TRBV7-2
size: -
length: 14
J: TRBJ1-4
D: -
CDR3: CASSPGLRNEKLFF
DNA: TGTGCCAGCAGCCCAGGGTTGCGGAATGAAAAACTGTTTTTT

V: TRBV5-6
size: -
length: 14
J: TRBJ1-5
D: TRBD1
CDR3: CASSQGQVNQPQHF
DNA: TGTGCCAGCAGCCAAGGACAGGTCAATCAGCCCCAGCATTTT

V: TRBV19
size: -
length: 14
J: TRBJ1-1
D: TRBD1
CDR3: CASIGGQKNTEAFF
DNA: TGTGCCAGTATTGGGGGACAGAAGAACACTGAAGCTTTCTTT

V: TRBV4-2
size: -
length: 13
J: TRBJ2-7
D: TRBD1
CDR3: CASSRYRGPEQYF
DNA: TGTGCCAGCAGCCGGTACAGGGGACCCGAGCAGTACTTC

V: TRBV14
size: -
length: 15
J: TRBJ2-3
D: TRBD2
CDR3: CASSQQRGITDTQYF
DNA: TGTGCCAGCAGCCAACAGCGGGGGATCACAGATACGCAGTATTTT

V: TRBV27
size: -
length: 13
J: TRBJ2-7
D: TRBD1
CDR3: CASRTGRPYEQYF
DNA: TGTGCCTCCCGGACAGGGCGCCCCTACGAGCAGTACTTC